This entry concerns a single TCR beta chain. Its antigen is as yet unknown. Using its own MiXCR run on the 5' RACE reads, TCRdb lists one record per CDR3 protein. Among approximately 530,000 distinct CDR3 sequences listed, under 25% were seen once. This entry comes from a study of identical twins. Whole-study results and caveats: The study reached conclusions through statistical analysis that was cross-sectional, not following the same donors.

This sample also appeared in a second study, on yellow fever vaccine responses in identical twins.

The specimen was CD4+ T cells sorted from blood. The sequence was collected from a woman aged 18-35 years in good health.

CDR3 sequence: CASSLERVSGANVLTF. CDR3 in DNA: TGTGCCAGCAGTTTAGAGAGGGTGTCTGGGGCCAACGTCCTGACTTTC. This sequence joins TRBV12-3 or TRBV12-4 and TRBJ2-6; TRBD2 might be the D (5 bases). The CDR3 is made up of 16 amino acids. Trimming took 1 base from V and 1 from J, leaving 8 bases between them.